This entry describes one T cell receptor (beta chain). One end of the junction fails to match germline, which may point to a read error. The data stem from a study of CDR3 diversity in severe acne. This CDR3 region has 14 residues. Germline loops: CDR1 ENHRY, CDR2 SYGVKD. Each CDR3 protein is one row after TCRdb ran MiXCR on the PCR reads. The sample lists about 86,000 distinct CDR3 sequences, 45% to 55% occurring once. The receptor was derived from a male donor in good health, without acne. This chain links TRBV10-3 with TRBJ1-1, with 9 bases fitting TRBD1. Sequencing input: blood. CDR3 residues: CAVSTQGAGTEAFF. The CDR3 DNA reads as TGTGCCGTCAGCACACAGGGGGCGGGCACTGAAGCTTTCTTT.